This T cell receptor beta chain derives from a study of T cell responses to AZD1222 COVID-19 vaccine. This CDR3 region has 17 residues. Germline trimming cut 2 bases from V and 8 bases from J; bases unmatched to any gene: 10. CDR1 and CDR2 from the germline V gene are SGHVS and FQNEAQ. TCRdb's copy holds only in-frame clones and misses some; the assay was immunoSEQ multiplex PCR. The data show roughly 93,000 clones, roughly nine tenths seen once. The chain links TRBV7-8 to TRBJ2-1; 12 bases are shared with TRBD2. This TCR was recovered from an adult who received the AZD1222 COVID-19 vaccine. Sequences were derived from peripheral blood, sampled 28 days after the second AZD1222 dose. The CDR3 DNA sequence: TGTGCCAGCAGCTTATTTCTCGCTAGCGGGGGGGTAGATGAGCAGTTCTTC. Protein: CASSLFLASGGVDEQFF.